Shown below are 5 T cell receptor beta chains from a single sample sequenced in a study of technical replicates of blood from several donors. Assay used: immunoSEQ multiplex PCR; TCRdb lists only in-frame clones, some missing. The sample yields just under 60,000 clones, about nine tenths seen once. Sequencing used PBMCs. These receptor sequences come from a human donor in good health. Some clones in this sample may be carry-over from other donors' samples.

The V and J genes are TRBV13 and TRBJ1-3; TRBD1 is a possible D gene (6 bases). From germline, CDR1 is PRHDT and CDR2 FYEKMQ (reference sequence). Trimming took off 1 base at V and 0 bases at J, with 10 bases between the two ends. There are 16 residues in the CDR3. The CDR3 DNA sequence: TGTGCCAGCAGCTTAGAGGGGGAATACTCTGGAAACACCATATATTTT. Translated, it gives CASSLEGEYSGNTIYF.

V is TRBV5-6 and J is TRBJ2-7; a possible D gene is TRBD1 (6 bases). CDR3 length: 12 amino acids. V was trimmed by 0 bases and J by 7 bases, leaving 8 bases between them. Germline V gene data show CDR1 as SGHDT and CDR2 as YYEEEE. The CDR3 sequence: CASSLDRDEQYF. The CDR3 DNA reads TGTGCCAGCAGCTTGGACAGGGATGAGCAGTACTTC.

The V and J genes are TRBV29-1 and TRBJ2-5; tentative D call: TRBD2 (6 bases). Trimming removed 5 bases at V and 0 bases at J, with 13 bases between. CDR1 is SQVTM and CDR2 is ANQGSEA in the germline V gene. The length of the CDR3 is 14 residues. CDR3 sequence reads: CSVRETLYQETQYF. DNA of the CDR3: TGCAGCGTTCGGGAGACGTTGTACCAAGAGACCCAGTACTTC.

The J gene is TRBJ2-2, the V gene TRBV6-1; the D is unclear. The CDR3 runs to 15 residues. Germline CDR1 reads MNHNS; CDR2 reads SASEGT. V was clipped by 3 bases and J by 3 bases, with 11 bases between them. CDR3 residues: CASSEGSGDTGELFF. In DNA, the CDR3 is TGTGCCAGCAGTGAGGGCAGTGGCGACACCGGGGAGCTGTTTTTT.

This clone was counted a single time. The chain recombines TRBV5-1 with TRBJ2-2; D perhaps matches TRBD2 (5 bases). Deletions cut 0 bases from V and 5 bases from J, with 11 bases between. The CDR3 loop spans 15 amino acids. CDR1 SGHRS and CDR2 YFSETQ come from the germline V gene. CDR3 DNA: TGCGCCAGCAGCTTGGCGGGATACCCGACCGGGGAGCTGTTTTTT. Translation: CASSLAGYPTGELFF.